Below are 29 T cell receptor beta chains sequenced from a single sample in a study of shared clonotypes between healthy human individuals (dated by TCRdb to the early 2020s). The library relied on the immunoSEQ multiplex PCR assay. TCRdb provides this immuneACCESS table in a form limited to in-frame rearrangements. Some clones are lacking; in checked studies, under half of them reflect an unresolved V gene, and why the rest are absent is not known. In all, the sample holds fewer than 1.4 million clones, and approximately 80% of those were seen once. Of the sample, roughly 0.55% is held by the ten largest clones. The sequenced sample was memory CD4+ T cells from PBMCs. The meaning of the sample's cell subset or site label: CD45RA-negative fraction. These receptors were taken from a man between 18 and 35 years old in good health. Some clones in this sample may be carry-over from other donors' samples.

The chain joins TRBV4-3 to TRBJ2-1; possible D gene TRBD1, 5 bases. There are 16 residues in the CDR3. V shed 1 base and J shed 6 bases, with 16 bases lying between them. The germline gives CDR1 LGHNA, CDR2 YSLEER. The CDR3 spells CASSQGSRAHRNEQFF. The CDR3 DNA reads as TGCGCCAGCAGCCAAGGTAGCAGGGCGCACCGCAATGAGCAGTTCTTC.

Details on this clone: The same CDR3 arises from other DNA sequences in this sample as well. The chain combines TRBV7-3 with TRBJ2-1; D is unresolved. The V and J ends lost 2 bases and 9 bases respectively, with 5 bases between them. Germline V CDR1 and CDR2: SGHTA, FQGTGA. The CDR3 contains 11 residues. The CDR3 sequence: CASSLGGEQFF. The CDR3 nucleotides are TGTGCCAGCAGCTTAGGCGGTGAGCAGTTCTTC. Drawing the rest from reference TRBV7-3 and TRBJ2-1, the complete variable domain is GAGVSQTPSNKVTEKGKYVELRCDPISGHTALYWYRQSLGQGPEFLIYFQGTGAADDSGLPNDRFFAVRPEGSVSTLKIQRTERGDSAVYLCASSLGGEQFFGPGTRLTVL.

This chain uses TRBV27 with TRBJ1-4; 11 nucleotides agree with TRBD1. The CDR3 covers 16 residues. CDR1 and CDR2 from the germline V gene are MNHEY and SMNVEV (reference sequence). With 0 bases clipped from V and 7 bases from J, the junction kept 4 bases outside the gene matches. CDR3 bases: TGTGCCAGCAGTTTATCGAATGGGACAGGGGGTGAAAAACTGTTTTTT. It yields the protein CASSLSNGTGGEKLFF.

DNA of the CDR3: TGCGCCAGCAGAAACAGTGAAGGGGCAGGGGGCCAGGATACCGGGGAGCTGTTTTTT. The encoded protein is CASRNSEGAGGQDTGELFF. The rearrangement joins TRBV10-1 to TRBJ2-2; 8 bases are a match to TRBD1. V lost 6 bases to trimming and J lost 5 bases; unmatched junction nucleotides: 20. Germline V gene data show CDR1 as WNHNN and CDR2 as SYGVQD (reference sequence). The CDR3 covers 19 residues.

The table lists this clone with a count of one. The chain joins TRBV6-6 to TRBJ2-3; 7 bases are shared with TRBD2. Germline V lookup: CDR1 MNHNY, CDR2 SVGAGI (reference sequence). The CDR3 loop spans 16 amino acids. With 2 bases clipped from V and 0 bases from J, the junction kept 5 bases outside the gene matches. CDR3 region: CASSYRGRASTDTQYF. CDR3 in DNA: TGTGCCAGCAGTTACCGGGGGAGGGCTAGCACAGATACGCAGTATTTT.

CDR3 sequence reads: CAIQLGGASRHTDTQYF. In DNA form, the CDR3 reads TGTGCCATCCAACTGGGGGGGGCTAGCAGACACACAGATACGCAGTATTTT. V gene TRBV10-3 combines with J gene TRBJ2-3, with D perhaps TRBD2 (7 bases). Trimming took 8 bases from V and 2 from J, leaving 23 bases between them. CDR1 and CDR2 from the germline V gene are ENHRY and SYGVKD. This CDR3 is built from 17 residues.

This chain uses TRBV7-3 with TRBJ2-5; no firm D call. From germline, CDR1 is SGHTA and CDR2 FQGTGA. The V and J ends lost 2 bases and 5 bases respectively, with 9 bases between them. The CDR3 totals 13 residues. Here the CDR3 reads CASSLRALETQYF. As DNA, the CDR3 is TGTGCCAGCAGCTTACGGGCACTCGAGACCCAGTACTTC.

The rearrangement uses TRBV5-1 and TRBJ1-1; no reliable D call. Germline V gives CDR1 SGHRS, CDR2 YFSETQ. The V end was cut by 7 bases, the J end by 6 bases, with 22 bases between. CDR3 size: 15 residues. The chain's CDR3 is CASGGFGDVLPEAFF. CDR3 DNA: TGCGCCAGCGGAGGGTTTGGAGACGTGTTGCCTGAAGCTTTCTTT. The full variable domain, its missing parts supplied by reference TRBV5-1 and TRBJ1-1, is KAGVTQTPRYLIKTRGQQVTLSCSPISGHRSVSWYQQTPGQGLQFLFEYFSETQRNKGNFPGRFSGRQFSNSRSEMNVSTLELGDSALYLCASGGFGDVLPEAFFGQGTRLTVV.

The chain joins TRBV5-4 to TRBJ1-4; perhaps TRBD1 as D (5 bases). The germline V and J ends were trimmed by 1 base and 5 bases, with 9 bases remaining between them. Germline CDR1 is SGHNT and CDR2 is YYREEE (reference sequence). This CDR3 is built from 14 residues. CDR3 region: CASSLQGINEKLFF. The CDR3 nucleotides read TGTGCCAGCAGCTTGCAGGGAATAAATGAAAAACTGTTTTTT.

As concerns this clone: Other DNA sequences in this specimen translate into the identical CDR3. The rearrangement uses TRBV28 and TRBJ2-1; D is possibly TRBD2 (5 bases). The CDR3 loop spans 12 amino acids. Germline V gene lookup returns CDR1 MDHEN and CDR2 SYDVKM. Trimming shortened V by 2 bases and J by 8 bases, and 7 bases separated the two germline ends. The CDR3 DNA sequence: TGTGCCAGCAGTTTACTGGGAGATGAGCAGTTCTTC. Translated, it gives CASSLLGDEQFF.

The chain joins TRBV2 to TRBJ2-7; maybe TRBD1 (5 bases). The germline V gene has CDR1 SNHLY and CDR2 FYNNEI. The V gene lost 5 bases and the J gene lost 0 bases, with 14 bases spanning the gap. This CDR3 is built from 15 residues. The CDR3 DNA sequence: TGTGCCAGCAGTAGGAGACAGATCAGCTCCTACGAGCAGTACTTC. Translating gives CASSRRQISSYEQYF.

Comments on this clone: The sample contains more than one DNA sequence encoding this CDR3. The chain combines TRBV5-1 with TRBJ1-4; 7 positions match TRBD1. The length of the CDR3 is 13 residues. Losses at the gene ends were 5 bases for V and 5 bases for J; bases not matched to a gene: 3. Per germline, CDR1 SGHRS and CDR2 YFSETQ. The CDR3 is CASSPRGNEKLFF. The CDR3 DNA reads as TGCGCCAGCAGTCCCAGGGGGAATGAAAAACTGTTTTTT.

This clone was recorded a few times. The rearrangement links TRBV6-4 to TRBJ1-1; 7 bases are shared with TRBD1. Losses at the gene ends were 4 bases for V and 5 bases for J; bases not matched to a gene: 4. Germline V gene data show CDR1 as MRHNA and CDR2 as SNTAGT. This CDR3 spans 13 amino acids. The chain's CDR3 is CASSVSTGTEAFF. CDR3 DNA: TGTGCCAGCAGTGTCTCGACAGGGACTGAAGCTTTCTTT.

The chain recombines TRBV27 with TRBJ1-5; 7 positions agree with TRBD1. The germline gives CDR1 MNHEY, CDR2 SMNVEV (reference sequence). This CDR3 has 15 residues. The ends lost 5 bases at V and 2 bases at J; junction bases unmatched: 6. The CDR3 here is CASSDRVGGNQPQHF. CDR3 DNA: TGTGCCAGCAGTGACAGGGTGGGGGGCAATCAGCCCCAGCATTTT.

This chain joins TRBV7-9 and TRBJ1-3; 7 bases match TRBD1. The germline V gene has CDR1 SEHNR and CDR2 FQNEAQ (reference sequence). CDR3 length equals 13 residues. V lost 5 bases and J lost 4; bases outside the gene matches: 2. CDR3 sequence (DNA): TGTGCCAGCAGCCGGGACAGCGGAAACACCATATATTTT. This gives the protein CASSRDSGNTIYF.

The chain links TRBV10-3 to TRBJ1-5, with 7 bases that match TRBD1. From germline, CDR1 is ENHRY and CDR2 SYGVKD. Trimming removed 2 bases from V and 1 base from J; junction bases left unmatched: 2. CDR3 size: 15 residues. The CDR3 spells CAISEDRVSNQPQHF. The CDR3 coding sequence is TGTGCCATCAGTGAGGACAGGGTGAGCAATCAGCCCCAGCATTTT.

The rearrangement joins TRBV10-3 to TRBJ1-5; no firm D call. V was pared by 0 bases and J by 8 bases, with 14 bases between. Germline V lookup: CDR1 ENHRY, CDR2 SYGVKD. The CDR3 has 15 residues. CDR3 DNA sequence: TGTGCCATCAGTGAGTCGATGCAGACTGCGGAGCCCCAGCATTTT. It translates to CAISESMQTAEPQHF.

The V and J genes are TRBV5-4 and TRBJ2-3; 10 nucleotides line up with TRBD2. Trimming took 1 base from V and 0 from J; bases not matched to a gene: 2. The CDR3 is 16 residues long. Germline V gene data show CDR1 as SGHNT and CDR2 as YYREEE (reference sequence). The CDR3 spells CASSLSSGRSTDTQYF. The CDR3 bases are TGTGCCAGCAGCTTGAGTAGCGGGAGGAGCACAGATACGCAGTATTTT. Using reference TRBV5-4 and TRBJ2-3 for the parts outside the CDR3, the full variable domain is ETGVTQSPTHLIKTRGQQVTLRCSSQSGHNTVSWYQQALGQGPQFIFQYYREEENGRGNFPPRFSGLQFPNYSSELNVNALELDDSALYLCASSLSSGRSTDTQYFGPGTRLTVL.

Only a few counts were recorded for this clone. The chain carries TRBV2 and TRBJ1-1; D gene ambiguous. The CDR3 sequence is 14 residues long. With 3 bases removed from V and 3 bases from J, the gap between germline ends came to 11 bases. Germline values: CDR1 SNHLY, CDR2 FYNNEI. The CDR3 loop is CASSDPQRDTEAFF. The CDR3 bases are TGTGCCAGCAGTGATCCTCAAAGGGACACTGAAGCTTTCTTT. The variable domain in full, completed from reference TRBV2 and TRBJ1-1, reads EPEVTQTPSHQVTQMGQEVILRCVPISNHLYFYWYRQILGQKVEFLVSFYNNEISEKSEIFDDQFSVERPDGSNFTLKIRSTKLEDSAMYFCASSDPQRDTEAFFGQGTRLTVV.

The CDR3 loop is CASSPPRGDRGLYPEAFF. CDR3 nucleotide sequence: TGTGCCAGCTCACCACCGAGAGGTGACAGGGGGCTTTACCCTGAAGCTTTCTTT. V gene TRBV18 combines with J gene TRBJ1-1; TRBD1 matches at 10 bases. The germline gives CDR1 KGHSH, CDR2 LQKENI. This CDR3 has 18 residues. Trimming removed 0 bases from V and 6 bases from J; junction bases left unmatched: 13.

This clone turned up a few times. The chain uses TRBV10-3 and TRBJ1-3; D uncertain. The CDR3 runs to 11 residues. V was clipped by 6 bases and J by 4 bases, with 4 bases between them. The germline V gene encodes CDR1 ENHRY and CDR2 SYGVKD. CDR3 amino acids: CAIRTGNTIYF. The CDR3 region has the DNA TGTGCCATCAGGACAGGAAACACCATATATTTT.

This chain uses TRBV5-1 with TRBJ2-3; D call uncertain. Germline V gives CDR1 SGHRS, CDR2 YFSETQ. V was clipped by 0 bases and J by 8 bases, with 4 bases between them. The CDR3 has 11 amino acids. The CDR3 loop is CASSLEGTQYF. CDR3 in DNA: TGCGCCAGCAGCTTGGAGGGTACGCAGTATTTT.

The sample holds one count of this clone. The V gene is TRBV6-1, the J gene TRBJ2-2; D remains unclear. In germline, CDR1 is MNHNS, CDR2 SASEGT. Trimming stripped 7 bases from V and 0 bases from J, with 9 bases between. CDR3 length: 14 amino acids. CDR3 bases: TGTGCCAGCACCCCCGGCACGAACACCGGGGAGCTGTTTTTT. Protein sequence: CASTPGTNTGELFF.

The gene calls are TRBV23-1 and TRBJ1-1; D call uncertain. TRBV23-1 is sorted into the ORF group, with uncertain function. With 4 bases removed from V and 5 bases from J, the gap between germline ends came to 14 bases. The CDR3 is made up of 14 amino acids. The CDR3 is CASSRHTRGTEAFF. CDR3 bases: TGCGCCAGCAGTCGCCATACCCGGGGTACTGAAGCTTTCTTT.

The genes are TRBV9 and TRBJ1-1, with D uncertain. This CDR3 has 14 amino acids. V lost 4 bases and J lost 3, with 13 bases in between. CDR1 and CDR2 from the germline V gene are SGDLS and YYNGEE. The CDR3 bases are TGTGCCAGCAGCCCCACCTCATGGGACACTGAAGCTTTCTTT. Translating it yields CASSPTSWDTEAFF.

This chain joins TRBV10-3 and TRBJ2-3; 11 nucleotides align to TRBD1. Germline CDR1 is ENHRY and CDR2 is SYGVKD. Trimming removed 3 bases from V and 8 bases from J; junction bases left unmatched: 10. The CDR3 contains 16 residues. This CDR3 reads CAISDPGQGVRGTQYF. DNA for the CDR3: TGTGCCATCAGTGACCCGGGACAGGGGGTTCGGGGTACGCAGTATTTT.

V usage is TRBV10-2 and J usage is TRBJ2-7; tentative D call: TRBD2 (6 bases). Germline V gives CDR1 WSHSY, CDR2 SAAADI. CDR3 length equals 14 residues. With 6 bases removed from V and 1 base from J, the gap between germline ends came to 13 bases. CDR3 in DNA: TGCGCCAGCAGGGGGGGTAAGGGATCCTACGAGCAGTACTTC. This encodes CASRGGKGSYEQYF.

About this clone: This may arise from a read error, as a much more abundant clone is one base away. This chain links TRBV6-6 with TRBJ2-7; 10 positions agree with TRBD2. V was pared by 5 bases and J by 2 bases, with 0 bases of the junction left unmatched. This CDR3 has 13 amino acids. CDR1 MNHNY and CDR2 SVGAGI come from the germline V gene (reference sequence). CDR3 nucleotide sequence: TGTGCCAGCAGTAGCGGGAGGGCCTACGAGCAGTACTTC. Its translation: CASSSGRAYEQYF.

This clone was seen only once. V is TRBV10-3 and J is TRBJ2-1, with D unresolved. The CDR3 consists of 13 residues. The V and J ends lost 0 bases and 6 bases respectively, with 6 bases between them. From germline, CDR1 is ENHRY and CDR2 SYGVKD. CDR3 nucleotides: TGTGCCATCAGTGAGTCGACATCCAATGAGCAGTTCTTC. This gives the protein CAISESTSNEQFF.